Presented here are 3 T cell receptor beta chains from one specimen sequenced in a study of control samples from healthy donors and cancer patients. Produced via immunoSEQ multiplex PCR; TCRdb's table is partial and in-frame only. This table has about 27,000 clones, more than 75% appearing once. Input material: PBMCs. These receptors originate from a man aged 45 to 65 with lung cancer.

The chain joins TRBV3-1 (or the pseudogene TRBV3-2) to TRBJ2-5, with D perhaps TRBD2 (5 bases). Germline CDR1 is LGHDT and CDR2 is YNNKEL (reference sequence). The CDR3 is 15 residues long. V lost 5 bases, J lost 5 bases, and 18 bases lay in between. This CDR3 reads CASSFPTTAGETQYF. CDR3 sequence (DNA): TGTGCCAGCAGCTTCCCGACTACGGCGGGTGAGACCCAGTACTTC.

CDR3 nucleotide sequence: TGTGCCTGGAGTGTAGGTAGTTCCCGGAGCGAGCAGTACTTC. Translating gives CAWSVGSSRSEQYF. V usage is TRBV30 and J usage is TRBJ2-7; D not resolved. This CDR3 is built from 14 residues. The germline V gene has CDR1 GTSNPN and CDR2 SVGIG (reference sequence). V was cut by 0 bases and J by 6 bases, with 15 bases left in between.

This rearrangement joins TRBV11-3 to TRBJ2-7; D may be TRBD2 (5 bases). Germline V CDR1 and CDR2: SGHNT, YENEEA. The CDR3 sequence is 13 residues long. Trimming shortened V by 8 bases and J by 6 bases, and 17 bases separated the two germline ends. CDR3 DNA sequence: TGTGCCAGCCCTCCCGGGAAGAAAGGCGAGCAGTACTTC. It translates to CASPPGKKGEQYF.